These 20 T cell receptor beta chains were sequenced from one sample in a study of CD8 T cells in ankylosing spondylitis. In TCRdb, the 5' RACE reads were re-called with MiXCR into one record per CDR3 protein. The sample holds under 200,000 distinct CDR3 sequences, around 9.6% seen once. The sequenced sample was blood, either unsorted or a sorted T cell fraction (not recorded which). The receptors here all came from a female donor with ankylosing spondylitis or in good health (not recorded which).

V and J are TRBV5-5 and TRBJ1-2, with a tentative D call TRBD1 (6 bases). V was cut by 4 bases and J by 9 bases, with 16 bases left in between. Germline V gene sequence: CDR1 SGHKS, CDR2 YYEKEE (reference sequence). The CDR3 sequence is 13 residues long. The CDR3 region is CASSPEGVGSYTF. CDR3 nucleotides: TGTGCCAGCAGCCCGGAGGGGGTGGGAAGCTACACCTTC.

The rearrangement joins TRBV6-2 or TRBV6-3 to TRBJ1-1, with D tentatively TRBD1 (5 bases). The CDR3 contains 13 residues. Per the germline V gene, CDR1 is MNHEY and CDR2 is SVGEGT. V gave up 7 bases and J gave up 8 bases, with 17 bases separating them. The CDR3 loop reads CASTLPGDGEAFF. CDR3 DNA sequence: TGTGCCAGCACCCTTCCGGGGGACGGAGAAGCTTTCTTT.

This clonotype was seen ten or more times. The chain combines TRBV11-3 with TRBJ2-1, with a tentative D call TRBD1 (5 bases). CDR3 length equals 16 residues. Looked up from germline, CDR1 is SGHNT and CDR2 is YENEEA. V lost 5 bases and J 6 bases, leaving 20 bases between the germline ends. Here the CDR3 reads CASSPGPESLTNEQFF. The CDR3 nucleotides read TGTGCCAGCAGCCCAGGGCCCGAATCCCTAACCAATGAGCAGTTCTTC.

This chain joins TRBV14 and TRBJ2-1; 7 bases map to TRBD2. Germline V gene sequence: CDR1 SGHDN, CDR2 FVKESK. This CDR3 is built from 14 residues. Trimming took 5 bases from V and 8 from J; bases not matched to a gene: 9. For the CDR3, the DNA is TGTGCCAGCAGCGAAGGTACGGGAGGATATGAGCAGTTCTTC. Translating it yields CASSEGTGGYEQFF.

This clonotype appeared many times. The chain recombines TRBV29-1 with TRBJ2-5; TRBD1 agrees at 7 bases. Per the germline V gene, CDR1 is SQVTM and CDR2 is ANQGSEA. The CDR3 totals 14 residues. Trimming cost V 3 bases and J 5 bases; bases outside gene matches: 9. The CDR3 bases are TGCAGCGTTGACTCACAGGGGCCGGAGGAGACCCAGTACTTC. This translates into CSVDSQGPEETQYF. Based on the CDR3 plus reference TRBV29-1 and TRBJ2-5, the full variable domain is SAVISQKPSRDICQRGTSLTIQCQVDSQVTMMFWYRQQPGQSLTLIATANQGSEATYESGFVIDKFPISRPNLTFSTLTVSNMSPEDSSIYLCSVDSQGPEETQYFGPGTRLLVL.

This clonotype has more than one count but fewer than ten. The rearrangement uses TRBV4-3 and TRBJ2-7, with D perhaps being TRBD1 or TRBD2 (5 bases each). V was pared by 7 bases and J by 7 bases, with 20 bases between. Per germline, CDR1 LGHNA and CDR2 YSLEER. The CDR3 length is 14 residues. CDR3 bases: TGCGCCAGCACCGAGGGACCGAGGCTAGGGGAGCAGTACTTC. Translation gives CASTEGPRLGEQYF.

In its sample, this clonotype was seen a few times. The chain employs TRBV3-1 and TRBJ2-7, with D perhaps assigned TRBD1 or TRBD2 (5 bases each). CDR3 length equals 16 residues. With 4 bases removed from V and 8 bases from J, the gap between germline ends came to 24 bases. Germline CDR1 reads LGHDT; CDR2 reads YNNKEL (reference sequence). In DNA, the CDR3 is TGTGCCAGCAGCCTCTCCCATGGGACCGTGGGCCAACAGCAGTACTTC. The encoded protein is CASSLSHGTVGQQQYF.

This clonotype was detected only a few times. This rearrangement joins TRBV9 to TRBJ2-3; D perhaps matches TRBD1 (6 bases). V was trimmed by 4 bases and J by 3 bases, leaving 12 bases between them. CDR1 is SGDLS, CDR2 YYNGEE, per germline. This CDR3 is built from 14 residues. The CDR3 spells CASSPEGDTDTQYF. In DNA, the CDR3 is TGTGCCAGCAGCCCCGAGGGGGATACAGATACGCAGTATTTT.

This clonotype was observed a handful of times. The J gene is TRBJ1-1, the V gene TRBV6-6; D unclear. Between the trimmed V and J ends, which lost 3 bases and 3 bases, there was a span of 5 bases. The CDR3 totals 12 residues. Germline V lookup: CDR1 MNHNY, CDR2 SVGAGI (reference sequence). CDR3 protein: CASSYRDTEAFF. In DNA form, the CDR3 reads TGTGCCAGCAGTTATAGGGACACTGAAGCTTTCTTT.

This clonotype has just a few counts. The chain recombines TRBV30 with TRBJ2-1; 11 bases are a match to TRBD2. With V trimmed by 5 bases and J by 1 base, 4 bases remained unmatched. Germline V CDR1 and CDR2: GTSNPN, SVGIG (reference sequence). The CDR3 is made up of 15 amino acids. CDR3 coding DNA: TGTGCCTGGCTGACTAGCGGGAAATCCTACAATGAGCAGTTCTTC. This gives the protein CAWLTSGKSYNEQFF.

As DNA, the CDR3 is TGTGCCAGCAGCTTCCGGGCCGAGCCCGGGGAGCTGTTTTTT. It codes for CASSFRAEPGELFF. This chain connects TRBV7-9 to TRBJ2-2; D gene ambiguous. Germline CDR1 SEHNR, CDR2 FQNEAQ (reference sequence). Trimming took 3 bases from V and 6 from J, leaving 11 bases between them. This CDR3 is 14 amino acids long.

The table lists this clonotype with many counts. The chain links TRBV29-1 to TRBJ2-7; no firm D call. The CDR3 runs 11 residues. Germline CDR1 is SQVTM and CDR2 is ANQGSEA. V dropped 4 bases and J dropped 9 bases, with 13 bases sitting between them. In DNA, the CDR3 is TGCAGCGTTGTGGTGCAGGACGGGCAGTACTTC. Translation: CSVVVQDGQYF.

This clonotype occurred a few times. J is TRBJ1-6 and V is TRBV7-8; TRBD1 matches 7 bases. Germline loops: CDR1 SGHVS, CDR2 FQNEAQ. The CDR3 is made up of 14 amino acids. V was pared by 5 bases and J by 9 bases, with 7 bases of the junction left unmatched. The CDR3, as DNA: TGTGCCAGCAGCCCAAACAGGGGTGGTTCACCCCTCCACTTT. As protein: CASSPNRGGSPLHF.

This clonotype occurred many times. V gene TRBV6-5 combines with J gene TRBJ2-1; the D gene is possibly TRBD2 (5 bases). CDR1 is MNHEY and CDR2 is SVGAGI in the germline V gene. The CDR3 length is 15 residues. V was cut by 0 bases and J by 7 bases, with 13 bases left in between. The CDR3 sequence: CASSYSSASGNEQFF. In DNA, the CDR3 is TGTGCCAGCAGTTACTCATCCGCGTCGGGGAATGAGCAGTTCTTC.

This clonotype was seen only a few times. The gene calls are TRBV3-1 and TRBJ1-1; 7 nucleotides match TRBD1. CDR3 length: 19 residues. Germline CDR1 is LGHDT and CDR2 is YNNKEL (reference sequence). J lost 4 bases, V lost 0 bases, and 17 bases had no gene match. The CDR3 DNA follows: TGTGCCAGCAGCCAAGATCCGAAGCGACGACAGGGCCGGACCACTGAAGCTTTCTTT. It is translated as CASSQDPKRRQGRTTEAFF.

This sequence joins TRBV6-5 and TRBJ2-2; a weak D match, TRBD1 (6 bases). Germline V CDR1 and CDR2: MNHEY, SVGAGI. The CDR3 covers 14 residues. V was pared by 2 bases and J by 8 bases, with 12 bases between. The CDR3 DNA sequence: TGTGCCAGCAGTTACCTGACGGGGACAGGGGAGCTGTTTTTT. Its translation: CASSYLTGTGELFF.

This clonotype was observed a handful of times. This sequence joins TRBV7-8 and TRBJ1-2; a weak D match, TRBD1 (6 bases). V was trimmed by 5 bases and J by 4 bases, leaving 14 bases between them. The CDR3 has 14 amino acids. Germline loops: CDR1 SGHVS, CDR2 FQNEAQ. The CDR3 DNA reads TGTGCCAGCAGCACTAACAGGGCTTCCTATGGCTACACCTTC. Its translation is CASSTNRASYGYTF. Variable domain in full (rest from reference TRBV7-8 and TRBJ1-2): GAGVSQSPRYKVAKRGQDVALRCDPISGHVSLFWYQQALGQGPEFLTYFQNEAQLDKSGLPSDRFFAERPEGSVSTLKIQRTQQEDSAVYLCASSTNRASYGYTFGSGTRLTVV.

The chain joins TRBV20-1 to TRBJ1-1, with 7 bases that match TRBD1. The length of the CDR3 is 14 residues. The V and J ends lost 2 bases and 3 bases, in that order; junction bases with no gene match: 6. Germline assignment: CDR1 DFQATT and CDR2 SNEGSKA (reference sequence). CDR3 DNA sequence: TGCAGTGCTAGACAACAGGGGAGGGACACTGAAGCTTTCTTT. Encoded protein: CSARQQGRDTEAFF.

This clonotype was seen a handful of times. V gene TRBV18 combines with J gene TRBJ2-1; unclear D gene. The CDR3 is 14 amino acids. Trimming left V 2 bases short and J 3 bases short, with 8 bases between. Germline loops: CDR1 KGHSH, CDR2 LQKENI. CDR3 in DNA: TGTGCCAGCTCACCAGACCACGGCTACAATGAGCAGTTCTTC. It translates to CASSPDHGYNEQFF.

Ten or more counts support this clonotype. The chain uses TRBV7-9 and TRBJ1-2; possible D gene TRBD1, 5 bases. The V and J ends lost 5 bases and 12 bases respectively, with 16 bases between them. The V gene's germline CDR1 is SEHNR and CDR2 FQNEAQ (reference sequence). This CDR3 region has 12 residues. The CDR3 coding sequence is TGTGCCAGCAGCCAAACCGGGACCGTCAACACCTTC. Amino acid sequence: CASSQTGTVNTF.